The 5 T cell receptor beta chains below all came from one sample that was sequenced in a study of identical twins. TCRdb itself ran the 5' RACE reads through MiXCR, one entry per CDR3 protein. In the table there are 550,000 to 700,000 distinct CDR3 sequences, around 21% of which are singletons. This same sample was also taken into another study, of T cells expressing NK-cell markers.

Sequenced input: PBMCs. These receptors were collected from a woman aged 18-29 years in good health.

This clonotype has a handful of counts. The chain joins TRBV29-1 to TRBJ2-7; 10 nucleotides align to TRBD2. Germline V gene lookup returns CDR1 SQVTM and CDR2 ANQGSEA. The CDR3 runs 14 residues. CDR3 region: CSVEIAGGSYEQYF. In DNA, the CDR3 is TGCAGTGTGGAAATAGCGGGAGGTTCCTACGAGCAGTACTTC.

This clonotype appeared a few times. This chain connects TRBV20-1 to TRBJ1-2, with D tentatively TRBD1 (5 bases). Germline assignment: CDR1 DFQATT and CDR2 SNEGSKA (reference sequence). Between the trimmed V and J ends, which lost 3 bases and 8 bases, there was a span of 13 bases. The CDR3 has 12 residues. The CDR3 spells CSAREQGGGYTF. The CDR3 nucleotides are TGCAGTGCTAGGGAGCAGGGTGGGGGCTACACCTTC.

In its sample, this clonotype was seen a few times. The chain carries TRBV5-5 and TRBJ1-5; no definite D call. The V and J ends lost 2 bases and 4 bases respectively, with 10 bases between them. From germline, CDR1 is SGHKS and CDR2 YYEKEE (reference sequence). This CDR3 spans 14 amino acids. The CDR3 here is CASSFSDLNQPQHF. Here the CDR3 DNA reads TGTGCCAGCAGCTTTTCGGATTTGAATCAGCCCCAGCATTTT.

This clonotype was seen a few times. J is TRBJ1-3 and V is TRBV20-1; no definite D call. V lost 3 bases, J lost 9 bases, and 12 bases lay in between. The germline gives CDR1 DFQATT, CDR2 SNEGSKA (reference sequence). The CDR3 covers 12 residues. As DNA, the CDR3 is TGCAGTGCTAGTCCGCAGAGAAGCACCATATATTTT. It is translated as CSASPQRSTIYF.

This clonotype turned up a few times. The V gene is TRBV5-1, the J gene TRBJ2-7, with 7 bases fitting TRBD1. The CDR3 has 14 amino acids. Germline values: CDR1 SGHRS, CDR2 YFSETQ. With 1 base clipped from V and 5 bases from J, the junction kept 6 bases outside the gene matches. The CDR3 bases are TGCGCCAGCAGCTTGTCAGGGGGTAAGAACGAGCAGTACTTC. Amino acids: CASSLSGGKNEQYF.